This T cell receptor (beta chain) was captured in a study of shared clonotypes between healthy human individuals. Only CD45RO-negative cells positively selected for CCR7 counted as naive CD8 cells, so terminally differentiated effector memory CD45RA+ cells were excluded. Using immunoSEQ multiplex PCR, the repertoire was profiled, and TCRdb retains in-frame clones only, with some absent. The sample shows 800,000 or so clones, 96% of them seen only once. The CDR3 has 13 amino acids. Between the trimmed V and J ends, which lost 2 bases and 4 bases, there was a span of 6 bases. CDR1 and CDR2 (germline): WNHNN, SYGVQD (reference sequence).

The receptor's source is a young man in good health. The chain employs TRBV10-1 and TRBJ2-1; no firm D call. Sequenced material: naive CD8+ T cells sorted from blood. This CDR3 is CASSEVGYNEQFF. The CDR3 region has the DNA TGCGCCAGCAGTGAGGTAGGATACAATGAGCAGTTCTTC.